A single sample is the source of the 14 T cell receptor beta chains below, sequenced in a study of blood T cell repertoires in COVID-19 (dated by TCRdb to 2018 to 2020). Library preparation employed the immunoSEQ multiplex PCR assay. The table was pulled from immuneACCESS by TCRdb, which kept in-frame rearrangements only. Such tables lose some clones; where checked, under half of the loss comes from unresolved V genes, and the rest has no known cause. Recorded for this sample are more than 100,000 clones; 65% to 90% of them occurred a single time. 11% of the sample rests with the top ten. The source material was peripheral blood. These receptors came from an elderly man with acute or convalescent COVID-19.

The chain joins TRBV29-1 to TRBJ1-1; D ambiguous. CDR1 is SQVTM, CDR2 ANQGSEA, per germline. The CDR3 spans 18 residues. Trimming took off 4 bases at V and 4 bases at J, with 28 bases between the two ends. The CDR3 reads CSVVAQPLFIQRGTEAFF. The CDR3 DNA is TGCAGCGTTGTAGCCCAACCACTTTTTATCCAGCGGGGCACTGAAGCTTTCTTT.

This rearrangement joins TRBV5-1 to TRBJ1-4, with 10 positions matching TRBD1. J lost 7 bases, V lost 4 bases, and 7 bases had no gene match. Germline V gene lookup returns CDR1 SGHRS and CDR2 YFSETQ. The CDR3 contains 15 residues. This CDR3 reads CASSEGTGDGEKLFF. DNA for the CDR3: TGCGCCAGCAGCGAGGGGACAGGGGACGGTGAAAAACTGTTTTTT.

The chain employs TRBV19 and TRBJ2-1, with a possible D match to TRBD2 (6 bases). Trimming took off 5 bases at V and 0 bases at J, with 23 bases between the two ends. Germline V gene sequence: CDR1 LNHDA, CDR2 SQIVND (reference sequence). This CDR3 has 19 residues. CDR3 DNA: TGTGCCAGTAGTCCCGCCGGGGGATCAACTGGCCTCTCCTACAATGAGCAGTTCTTC. Protein sequence: CASSPAGGSTGLSYNEQFF.

The chain couples TRBV19 to TRBJ1-2; 9 bases line up with TRBD1. The junction had 7 bases not matched to a gene; V was cut back by 7 bases and J by 1 base. This CDR3 spans 15 amino acids. Germline CDR1 is LNHDA and CDR2 is SQIVND (reference sequence). The CDR3 region has the DNA TGTGCCAGTACGGGACAGGGACTGGGTAACTATGGCTACACCTTC. This translates into CASTGQGLGNYGYTF.

The rearrangement uses TRBV5-8 and TRBJ1-1; maybe TRBD1 (6 bases). Deletions cut 4 bases from V and 2 bases from J, with 15 bases between. This CDR3 has 15 amino acids. Germline CDR1 SGHTS, CDR2 YDEGEE. The CDR3 protein is CASSPSGTPNTEAFF. As DNA, the CDR3 is TGTGCCAGCAGCCCTTCCGGGACACCCAACACTGAAGCTTTCTTT. Using reference TRBV5-8 and TRBJ1-1 for the parts outside the CDR3, the full variable domain is EAGVTQSPTHLIKTRGQQATLRCSPISGHTSVYWYQQALGLGLQFLLWYDEGEERNRGNFPPRFSGRQFPNYSSELNVNALELEDSALYLCASSPSGTPNTEAFFGQGTRLTVV.

This sequence joins TRBV27 and TRBJ1-6, with TRBD1 matching over 9 bases. Germline CDR1 reads MNHEY; CDR2 reads SMNVEV (reference sequence). Trimming removed 5 bases from V and 9 bases from J; junction bases left unmatched: 11. The CDR3 length is 16 residues. The CDR3 region is CASSPTATGGSSPLHF. The DNA for the CDR3 is TGTGCCAGCAGTCCAACCGCGACAGGGGGAAGTTCACCCCTCCACTTT.

This sequence joins TRBV5-1 and TRBJ2-2, with D unresolved. CDR3 length equals 13 residues. Looked up from germline, CDR1 is SGHRS and CDR2 is YFSETQ. V was pared by 3 bases and J by 6 bases, with 9 bases between. For the CDR3, the DNA is TGCGCCAGCAGCTCACCGAGTCCCGGGGAGCTGTTTTTT. Amino acids: CASSSPSPGELFF.

This clone was seen many times. This rearrangement joins TRBV28 to TRBJ1-2; 8 bases match TRBD1. V gave up 7 bases and J gave up 4 bases; unmatched junction bases: 11. Germline V gives CDR1 MDHEN, CDR2 SYDVKM. This CDR3 region has 15 residues. The CDR3 bases are TGTGCCAGCAACCCACAGGGACAGGTCCTCTATGGCTACACCTTC. This translates into CASNPQGQVLYGYTF.

This rearrangement joins TRBV5-8 to TRBJ2-1; weak D call: TRBD1 (8 bases). V lost 2 bases and J lost 9, with 18 bases in between. Germline V lookup: CDR1 SGHTS, CDR2 YDEGEE. The CDR3 is 15 amino acids. This CDR3 reads CASSLYRGGDSEQFF. CDR3 bases: TGTGCCAGCAGCTTATACAGGGGGGGGGACAGTGAGCAGTTCTTC.

The chain couples TRBV5-1 to TRBJ2-3; 8 bases fit TRBD2. V was clipped by 3 bases and J by 0 bases; unmatched bases: 6. Germline CDR1 reads SGHRS; CDR2 reads YFSETQ. The length of the CDR3 is 16 residues. DNA for the CDR3: TGCGCCAGCAGCTCCACCGGGACTAGAAGCACAGATACGCAGTATTTT. This encodes CASSSTGTRSTDTQYF.

This CDR3 reads CASSQPRLAGAFTDTQYF. The CDR3 DNA reads as TGCGCCAGCAGCCAACCCCGACTAGCGGGGGCCTTCACAGATACGCAGTATTTT. The chain links TRBV5-1 to TRBJ2-3; 12 nucleotides match TRBD2. Trimming cost V 4 bases and J 2 bases; bases outside gene matches: 11. Germline CDR1 is SGHRS and CDR2 is YFSETQ. This CDR3 is built from 18 residues.

The chain links TRBV5-1 to TRBJ1-3; D is possibly TRBD1 (6 bases). V lost 4 bases and J lost 1, with 15 bases in between. The germline CDR1 and CDR2 sequences are SGHRS and YFSETQ. This CDR3 has 16 amino acids. CDR3 in DNA: TGCGCCAGCAGCCTGGGGATGGGGGCATCTGGAAACACCATATATTTT. Its protein product is CASSLGMGASGNTIYF.

The V and J genes are TRBV5-1 and TRBJ2-2; 9 bases agree with TRBD2. The germline V gene encodes CDR1 SGHRS and CDR2 YFSETQ. CDR3 length equals 15 residues. The V and J ends lost 4 bases and 6 bases, in that order; junction bases with no gene match: 7. The CDR3, as DNA: TGCGCCAGCAGCCCGTTAGCGGGGGAGCCCGGGGAGCTGTTTTTT. Translating it yields CASSPLAGEPGELFF.

This clone was seen only once. This chain joins TRBV18 and TRBJ2-7, with a possible D match to TRBD1 (6 bases). V lost 3 bases, J lost 0 bases, and 15 bases lay in between. CDR1 and CDR2 from the germline V gene are KGHSH and LQKENI. CDR3 length equals 16 residues. CDR3 residues: CASSPPEGGDSYEQYF. As DNA, the CDR3 is TGTGCCAGCTCACCCCCGGAAGGGGGTGACTCCTACGAGCAGTACTTC.